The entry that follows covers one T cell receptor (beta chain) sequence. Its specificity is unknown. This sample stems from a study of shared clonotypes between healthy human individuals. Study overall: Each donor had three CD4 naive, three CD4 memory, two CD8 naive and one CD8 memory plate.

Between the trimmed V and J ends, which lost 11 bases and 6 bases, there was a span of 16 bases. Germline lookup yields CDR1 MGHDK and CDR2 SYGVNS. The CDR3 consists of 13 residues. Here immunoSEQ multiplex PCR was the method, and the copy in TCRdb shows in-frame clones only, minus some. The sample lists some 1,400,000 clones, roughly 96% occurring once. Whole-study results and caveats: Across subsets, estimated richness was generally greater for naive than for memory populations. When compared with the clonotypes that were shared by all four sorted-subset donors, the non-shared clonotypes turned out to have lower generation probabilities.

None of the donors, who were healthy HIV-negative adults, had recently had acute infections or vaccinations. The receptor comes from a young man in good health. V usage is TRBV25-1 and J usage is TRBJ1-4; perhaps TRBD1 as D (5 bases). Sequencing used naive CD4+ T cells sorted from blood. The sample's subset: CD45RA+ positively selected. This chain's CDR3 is CACADSGYEKLFF. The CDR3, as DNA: TGTGCCTGCGCCGACAGTGGGTATGAAAAACTGTTTTTT.